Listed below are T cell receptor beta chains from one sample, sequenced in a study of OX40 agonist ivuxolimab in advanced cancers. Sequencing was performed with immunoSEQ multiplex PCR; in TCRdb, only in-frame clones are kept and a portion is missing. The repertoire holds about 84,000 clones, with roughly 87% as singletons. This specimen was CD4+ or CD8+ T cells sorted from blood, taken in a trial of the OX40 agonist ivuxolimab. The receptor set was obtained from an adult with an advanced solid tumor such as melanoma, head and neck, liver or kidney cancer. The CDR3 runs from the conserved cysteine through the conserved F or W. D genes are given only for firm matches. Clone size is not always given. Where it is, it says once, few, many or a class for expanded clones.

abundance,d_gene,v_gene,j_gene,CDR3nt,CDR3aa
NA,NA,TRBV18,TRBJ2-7,TGTGCCAGCTCACCCTTAACCAACTACGAGCAGTACTTC,CASSPLTNYEQYF
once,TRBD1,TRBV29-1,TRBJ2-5,TGCAGCGTTGAGGGACAGTACCAAGAGACCCAGTACTTC,CSVEGQYQETQYF
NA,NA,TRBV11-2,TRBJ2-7,TGTGCCAGCAGCTTTACGGGACCCGCGACCGGGGCCGAGCAGTACTTC,CASSFTGPATGAEQYF
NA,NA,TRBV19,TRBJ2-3,TGTGCCAGTAGTATATTGAGGGCCTCTAGCACAGATACGCAGTATTTT,CASSILRASSTDTQYF
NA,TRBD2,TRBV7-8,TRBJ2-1,TGTGCCAGCAGCTTAACACCCGGGACTAGACGCACTGAGCAGTTCTTC,CASSLTPGTRRTEQFF
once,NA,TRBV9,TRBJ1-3,TGTGCCAGCAGCATATCACAGGGTAACGGAAACACCATATATTTT,CASSISQGNGNTIYF
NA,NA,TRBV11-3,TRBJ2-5,TGTGCCAGCAGCTTAGGGAGAGGGGTAAGGCCAGAGACCCAGTACTTC,CASSLGRGVRPETQYF
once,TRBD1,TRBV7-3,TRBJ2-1,TGTGCCAGCAGCTCATGGGGGACAGGGGAGCAGTTCTTC,CASSSWGTGEQFF
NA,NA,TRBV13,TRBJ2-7,TGTGCCAGCAGTAATCGACTTGGGCAGTACTTC,CASSNRLGQYF
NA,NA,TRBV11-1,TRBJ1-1,TGTGCCAGCAGCTTAAACTACAGGGTCGGAAAGAACACTGAAGCTTTCTTT,CASSLNYRVGKNTEAFF
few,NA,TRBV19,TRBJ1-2,TGTGCCAGTAGTATAAAGGTGACGCAACGTGGCTACACCTTC,CASSIKVTQRGYTF